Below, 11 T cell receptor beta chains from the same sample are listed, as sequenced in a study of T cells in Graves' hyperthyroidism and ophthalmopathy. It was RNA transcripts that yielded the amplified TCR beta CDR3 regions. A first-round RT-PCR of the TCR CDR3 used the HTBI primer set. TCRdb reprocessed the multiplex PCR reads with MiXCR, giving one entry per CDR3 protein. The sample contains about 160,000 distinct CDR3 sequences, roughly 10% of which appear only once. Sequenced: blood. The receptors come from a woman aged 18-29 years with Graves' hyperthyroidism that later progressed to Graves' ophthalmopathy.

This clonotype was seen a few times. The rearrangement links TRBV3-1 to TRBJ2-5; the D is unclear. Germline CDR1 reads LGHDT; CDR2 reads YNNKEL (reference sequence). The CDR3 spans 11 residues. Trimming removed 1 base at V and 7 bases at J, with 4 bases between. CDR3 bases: TGTGCCAGCAGCCAAGTGGTGACCCAGTACTTC. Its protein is CASSQVVTQYF.

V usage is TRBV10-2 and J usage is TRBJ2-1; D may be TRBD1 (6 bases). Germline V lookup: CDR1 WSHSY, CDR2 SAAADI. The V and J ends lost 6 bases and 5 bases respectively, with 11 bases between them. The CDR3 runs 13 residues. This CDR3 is CASRPSGDNEQFF. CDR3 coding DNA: TGCGCCAGCAGACCTTCAGGGGACAATGAGCAGTTCTTC.

In nucleotides, the CDR3 is TGCGCCAGCAGCTTGGACAGGGAGAATTCACCCCTCCACTTT. Amino acid sequence: CASSLDRENSPLHF. This chain uses TRBV5-1 with TRBJ1-6, with D maybe TRBD1 (6 bases). The CDR3 sequence is 14 residues long. V lost 0 bases and J lost 7, with 8 bases in between. Germline CDR1 is SGHRS and CDR2 is YFSETQ.

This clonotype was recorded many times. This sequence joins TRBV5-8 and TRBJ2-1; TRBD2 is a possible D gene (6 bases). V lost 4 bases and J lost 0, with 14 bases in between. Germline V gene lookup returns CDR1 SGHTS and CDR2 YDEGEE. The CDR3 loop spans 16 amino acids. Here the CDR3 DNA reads TGTGCCAGCAGCCCGGAGGCGGGGAGCTCCTACAATGAGCAGTTCTTC. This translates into CASSPEAGSSYNEQFF.

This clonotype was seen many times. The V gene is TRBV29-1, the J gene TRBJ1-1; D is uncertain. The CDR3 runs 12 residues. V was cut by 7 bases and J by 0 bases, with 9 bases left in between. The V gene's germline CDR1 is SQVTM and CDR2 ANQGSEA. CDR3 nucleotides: TGCAGCGGAGGGTACATGAACACTGAAGCTTTCTTT. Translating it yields CSGGYMNTEAFF.

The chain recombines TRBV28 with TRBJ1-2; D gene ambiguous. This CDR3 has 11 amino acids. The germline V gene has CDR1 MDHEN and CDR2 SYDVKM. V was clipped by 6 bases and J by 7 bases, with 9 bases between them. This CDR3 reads CASSLNRGYTF. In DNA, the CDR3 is TGTGCCAGCAGCTTGAACCGTGGCTACACCTTC.

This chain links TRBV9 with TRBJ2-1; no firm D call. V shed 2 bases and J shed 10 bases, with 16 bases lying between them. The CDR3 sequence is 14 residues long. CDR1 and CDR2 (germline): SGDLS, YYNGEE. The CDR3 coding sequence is TGTGCCAGCAGCGTGGCCCTAGGACGTCCGGAGCAGTTCTTC. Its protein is CASSVALGRPEQFF.

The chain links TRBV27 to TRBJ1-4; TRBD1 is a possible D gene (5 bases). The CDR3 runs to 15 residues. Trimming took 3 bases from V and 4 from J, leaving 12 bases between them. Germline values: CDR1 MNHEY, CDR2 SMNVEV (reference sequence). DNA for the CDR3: TGTGCCAGCAGTTTGGGACTTGGGGTTAATGAAAAACTGTTTTTT. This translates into CASSLGLGVNEKLFF.

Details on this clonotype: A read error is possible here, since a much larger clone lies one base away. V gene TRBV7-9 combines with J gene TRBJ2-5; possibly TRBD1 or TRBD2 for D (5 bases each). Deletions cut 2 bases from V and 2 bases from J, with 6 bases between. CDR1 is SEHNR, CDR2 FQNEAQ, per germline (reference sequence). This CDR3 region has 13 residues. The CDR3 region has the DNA TGTGCCAGCAGCTTATGGGGGCAAGAGACCCAGTACTTC. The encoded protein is CASSLWGQETQYF. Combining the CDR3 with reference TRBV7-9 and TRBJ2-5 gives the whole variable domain DTGVSQNPRHKITKRGQNVTFRCDPISEHNRLYWYRQTLGQGPEFLTYFQNEAQLEKSRLLSDRFSAERPKGSFSTLEIQRTEQGDSAMYLCASSLWGQETQYFGPGTRLLVL.

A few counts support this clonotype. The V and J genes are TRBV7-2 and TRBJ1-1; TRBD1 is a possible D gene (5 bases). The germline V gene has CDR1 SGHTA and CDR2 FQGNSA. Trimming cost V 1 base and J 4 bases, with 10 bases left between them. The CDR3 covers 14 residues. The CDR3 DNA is TGTGCCAGCAGCTTAGATCTCGGGGGCACTGAAGCTTTCTTT. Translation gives CASSLDLGGTEAFF.

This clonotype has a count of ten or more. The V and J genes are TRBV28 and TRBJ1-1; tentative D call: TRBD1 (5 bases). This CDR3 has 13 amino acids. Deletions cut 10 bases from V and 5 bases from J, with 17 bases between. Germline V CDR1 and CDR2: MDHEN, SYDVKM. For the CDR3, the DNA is TGTGCCACTAGTCCGGCCGGGGGGACTGAAGCTTTCTTT. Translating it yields CATSPAGGTEAFF. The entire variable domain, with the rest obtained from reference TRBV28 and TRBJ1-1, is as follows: DVKVTQSSRYLVKRTGEKVFLECVQDMDHENMFWYRQDPGLGLRLIYFSYDVKMKEKGDIPEGYSVSREKKERFSLILESASTNQTSMYLCATSPAGGTEAFFGQGTRLTVV.